A selection of T cell receptor beta chains follows, all from one sample in a study of blood T cell repertoires in COVID-19. The table came from immunoSEQ multiplex PCR; TCRdb's copy has only in-frame clones and leaves some out. The sample shows tens of thousands of clones, around 86% of them seen only once. The sequenced sample was peripheral blood. The receptors shown here come from a man aged 55 to 70 with active COVID-19. The CDR3 runs from the conserved cysteine through the conserved F or W.

TRBV6-4	TRBJ2-1	CASSDSVGGTNEQFF
TRBV19	TRBJ2-5	CASSPDRDATQYF
TRBV11-2	TRBJ2-3	CASSLDRAGATDTQYF
TRBV7-2	TRBJ1-3	CASSPLGDGNTIYF
TRBV6-5	TRBJ2-5	CASSLRLERQETQYF
TRBV5-6	TRBJ2-6	CASSYSRLSGANVLTF
TRBV10-3	TRBJ2-5	CAISGLRQGRETQYF
TRBV24-1	TRBJ1-2	CATSGGQGFPYTF
TRBV7-2	TRBJ1-4	CASSLLTGGGSNEKLFF
TRBV2	TRBJ2-3	CATTSGYTDTQYF
TRBV29-1	TRBJ2-7	CSVEEPRGSEQYF
TRBV7-2	TRBJ2-1	CASSRGLAGHNEQFF
TRBV6-5	TRBJ1-2	CASSPGGSGYTF
TRBV5-3	TRBJ1-1	CARSLQQDMNTEAFF
TRBV5-4	TRBJ2-5	CASSLRERSPKARQETQYF
TRBV27	TRBJ1-1	CASSIDRTGFTEAFF
TRBV3-1/TRBV3-2	TRBJ1-2	CASSPRGFYGYTF
TRBV15	TRBJ1-5	CATSREGARQPQHF
TRBV19	TRBJ2-7	CASSRKTSGGRSSYEQYF
TRBV5-1	TRBJ2-1	CASSLGVRLQRSYNEQFF
TRBV4-1	TRBJ2-3	CASSQALAGGTQYF
TRBV7-2	TRBJ1-6	CASSQAGQNSPLHF
TRBV29-1	TRBJ2-3	CSVDPGDTQYF
TRBV18	TRBJ2-7	CASSLDRAASYEQYF
TRBV27	TRBJ1-5	CASSLSGQTNQPQHF